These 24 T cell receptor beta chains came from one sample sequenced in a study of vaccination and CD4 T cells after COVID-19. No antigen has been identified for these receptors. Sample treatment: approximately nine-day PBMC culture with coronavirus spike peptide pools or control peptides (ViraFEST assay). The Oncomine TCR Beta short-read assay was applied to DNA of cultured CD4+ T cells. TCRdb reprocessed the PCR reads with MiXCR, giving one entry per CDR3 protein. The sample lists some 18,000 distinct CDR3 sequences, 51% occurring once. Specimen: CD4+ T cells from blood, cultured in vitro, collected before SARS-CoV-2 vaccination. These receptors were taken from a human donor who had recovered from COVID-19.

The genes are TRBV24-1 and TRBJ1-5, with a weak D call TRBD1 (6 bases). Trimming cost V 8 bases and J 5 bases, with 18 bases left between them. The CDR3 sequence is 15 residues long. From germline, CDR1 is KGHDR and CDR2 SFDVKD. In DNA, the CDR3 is TGTGCCACCATTATTCTACAGGGAAGGGATCAGCCCCAGCATTTT. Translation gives CATIILQGRDQPQHF.

The CDR3 loop is CASSAPGQPKNIQYF. Here the CDR3 DNA reads TGCGCCAGCAGCGCCCCGGGACAGCCAAAAAACATTCAGTACTTC. V is TRBV4-1 and J is TRBJ2-4, with 7 bases fitting TRBD1. Germline V gene sequence: CDR1 MGHRA, CDR2 YSYEKL. The CDR3 runs 15 residues. V dropped 5 bases and J dropped 4; count of bases not matched to a gene: 8.

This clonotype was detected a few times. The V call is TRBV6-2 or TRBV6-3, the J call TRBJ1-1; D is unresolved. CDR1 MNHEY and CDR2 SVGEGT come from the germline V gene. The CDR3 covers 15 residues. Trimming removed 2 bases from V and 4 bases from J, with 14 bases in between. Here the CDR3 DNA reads TGTGCCAGCAGTTACCGACGCGGGTCGGGCACTGAAGCTTTCTTT. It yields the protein CASSYRRGSGTEAFF.

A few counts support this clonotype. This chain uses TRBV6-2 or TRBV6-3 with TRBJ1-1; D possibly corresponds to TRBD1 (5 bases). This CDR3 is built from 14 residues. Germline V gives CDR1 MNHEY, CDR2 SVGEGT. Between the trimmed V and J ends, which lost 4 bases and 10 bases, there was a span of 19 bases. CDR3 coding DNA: TGTGCCAGCAGTTTCGGGGTGGCTGGGGCCAGAGCTTTCTTT. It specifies CASSFGVAGARAFF.

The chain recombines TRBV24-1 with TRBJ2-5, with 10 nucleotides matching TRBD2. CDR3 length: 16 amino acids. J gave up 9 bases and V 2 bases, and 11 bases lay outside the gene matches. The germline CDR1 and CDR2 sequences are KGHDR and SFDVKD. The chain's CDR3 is CATSDSGPSGGLAQYF. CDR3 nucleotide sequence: TGTGCCACCAGTGATTCCGGCCCTAGCGGGGGCCTGGCCCAGTACTTC.

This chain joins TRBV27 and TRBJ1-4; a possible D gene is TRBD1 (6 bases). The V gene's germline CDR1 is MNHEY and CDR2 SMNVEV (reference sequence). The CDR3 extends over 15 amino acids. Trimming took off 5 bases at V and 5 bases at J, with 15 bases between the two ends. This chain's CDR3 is CASSPDRIPNEKLFF. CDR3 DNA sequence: TGTGCCAGCAGTCCTGACAGGATCCCGAATGAAAAACTGTTTTTT.

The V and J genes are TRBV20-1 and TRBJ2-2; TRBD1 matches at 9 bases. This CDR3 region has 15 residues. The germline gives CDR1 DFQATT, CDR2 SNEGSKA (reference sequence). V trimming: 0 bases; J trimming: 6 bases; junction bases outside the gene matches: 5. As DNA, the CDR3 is TGCAGTGCTAGAGATCGGAGACAGGGGGCCGGGGAGCTGTTTTTT. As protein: CSARDRRQGAGELFF.

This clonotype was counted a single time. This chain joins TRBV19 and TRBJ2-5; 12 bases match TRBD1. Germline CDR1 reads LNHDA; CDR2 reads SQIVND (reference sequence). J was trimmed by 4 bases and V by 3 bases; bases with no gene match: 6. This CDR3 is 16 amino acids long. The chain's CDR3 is CASSIPRDRGRETQYF. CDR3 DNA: TGTGCCAGTAGTATCCCCCGGGACAGGGGGCGAGAGACCCAGTACTTC.

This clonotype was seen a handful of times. CDR3 sequence reads: CASSSTDTQYF. In DNA, the CDR3 is TGTGCCAGCAGTTCGACAGATACGCAGTATTTT. The chain is built from TRBV12-3 or TRBV12-4 and TRBJ2-3; D is unclear. V lost 4 bases and J lost 3, with 2 bases in between. The CDR3 sequence is 11 residues long.

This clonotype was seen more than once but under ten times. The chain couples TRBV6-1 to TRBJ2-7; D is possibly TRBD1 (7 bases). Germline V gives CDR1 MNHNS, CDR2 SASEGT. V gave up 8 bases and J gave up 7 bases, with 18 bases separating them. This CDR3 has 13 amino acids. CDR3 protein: CASARQGEEEQYF. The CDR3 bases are TGTGCCAGCGCCCGGCAGGGGGAGGAGGAGCAGTACTTC.

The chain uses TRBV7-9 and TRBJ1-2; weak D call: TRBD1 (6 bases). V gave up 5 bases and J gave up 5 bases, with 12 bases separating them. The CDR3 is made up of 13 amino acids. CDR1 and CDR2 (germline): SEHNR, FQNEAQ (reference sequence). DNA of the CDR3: TGTGCCAGCAGCCCCGAGGGGGGATATGGCTACACCTTC. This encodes CASSPEGGYGYTF. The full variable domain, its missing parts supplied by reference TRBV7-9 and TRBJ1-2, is DTGVSQNPRHKITKRGQNVTFRCDPISEHNRLYWYRQTLGQGPEFLTYFQNEAQLEKSRLLSDRFSAERPKGSFSTLEIQRTEQGDSAMYLCASSPEGGYGYTFGSGTRLTVV.

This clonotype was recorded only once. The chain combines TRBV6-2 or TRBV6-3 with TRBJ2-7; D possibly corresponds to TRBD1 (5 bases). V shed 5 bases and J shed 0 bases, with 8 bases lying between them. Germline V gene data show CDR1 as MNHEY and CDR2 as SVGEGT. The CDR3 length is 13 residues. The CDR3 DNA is TGTGCCAGCAGTAGGGGCGGCTCCTACGAGCAGTACTTC. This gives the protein CASSRGGSYEQYF.

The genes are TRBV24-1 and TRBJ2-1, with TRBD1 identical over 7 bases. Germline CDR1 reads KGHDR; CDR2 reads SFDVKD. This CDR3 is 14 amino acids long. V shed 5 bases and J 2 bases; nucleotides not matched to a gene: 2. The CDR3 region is CATSGGQAYNEQFF. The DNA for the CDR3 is TGTGCCACCAGTGGAGGACAGGCCTACAATGAGCAGTTCTTC.

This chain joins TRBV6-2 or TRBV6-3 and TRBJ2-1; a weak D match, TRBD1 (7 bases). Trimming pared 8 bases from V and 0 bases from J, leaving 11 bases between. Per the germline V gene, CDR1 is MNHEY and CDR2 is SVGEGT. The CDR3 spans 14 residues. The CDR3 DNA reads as TGTGCCAGCGCAGGGGGGAGCTCCTACAATGAGCAGTTCTTC. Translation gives CASAGGSSYNEQFF.

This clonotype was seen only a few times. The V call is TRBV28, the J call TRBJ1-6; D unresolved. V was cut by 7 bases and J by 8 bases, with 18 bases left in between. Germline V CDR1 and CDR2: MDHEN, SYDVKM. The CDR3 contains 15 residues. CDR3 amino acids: CASTTIPSSYSPLHF. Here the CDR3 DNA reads TGTGCCAGCACAACGATCCCGAGCTCCTATTCACCCCTCCACTTT.

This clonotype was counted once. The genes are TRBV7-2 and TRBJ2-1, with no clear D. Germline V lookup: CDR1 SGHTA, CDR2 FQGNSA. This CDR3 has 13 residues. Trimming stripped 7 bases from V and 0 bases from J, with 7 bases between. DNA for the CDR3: TGTGCCAGCACCGCGTCCTCCTACAATGAGCAGTTCTTC. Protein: CASTASSYNEQFF.

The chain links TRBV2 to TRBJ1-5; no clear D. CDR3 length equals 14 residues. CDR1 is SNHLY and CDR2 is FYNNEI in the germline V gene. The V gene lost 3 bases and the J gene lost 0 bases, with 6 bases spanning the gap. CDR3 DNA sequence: TGTGCCAGCAGTGACAGTTATAGCAATCAGCCCCAGCATTTT. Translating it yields CASSDSYSNQPQHF. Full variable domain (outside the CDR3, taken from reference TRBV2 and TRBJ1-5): EPEVTQTPSHQVTQMGQEVILRCVPISNHLYFYWYRQILGQKVEFLVSFYNNEISEKSEIFDDQFSVERPDGSNFTLKIRSTKLEDSAMYFCASSDSYSNQPQHFGDGTRLSIL.

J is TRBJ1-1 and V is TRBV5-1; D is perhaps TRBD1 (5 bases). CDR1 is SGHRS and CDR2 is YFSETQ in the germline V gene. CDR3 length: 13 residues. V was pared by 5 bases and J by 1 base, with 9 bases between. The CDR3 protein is CASRQQGNTEAFF. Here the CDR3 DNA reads TGCGCCAGCAGGCAGCAGGGGAACACTGAAGCTTTCTTT. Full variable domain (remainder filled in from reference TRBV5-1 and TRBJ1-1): KAGVTQTPRYLIKTRGQQVTLSCSPISGHRSVSWYQQTPGQGLQFLFEYFSETQRNKGNFPGRFSGRQFSNSRSEMNVSTLELGDSALYLCASRQQGNTEAFFGQGTRLTVV.

In nucleotides, the CDR3 is TGTGCCAGCAGTTTGGCTGGGACAGGGAATTCACCCCTCCACTTT. As protein: CASSLAGTGNSPLHF. The V and J genes are TRBV27 and TRBJ1-6, with TRBD1 matching 9 bases. Germline CDR1 and CDR2: MNHEY and SMNVEV (reference sequence). The CDR3 is 15 amino acids. V was clipped by 3 bases and J by 7 bases; unmatched bases: 4.

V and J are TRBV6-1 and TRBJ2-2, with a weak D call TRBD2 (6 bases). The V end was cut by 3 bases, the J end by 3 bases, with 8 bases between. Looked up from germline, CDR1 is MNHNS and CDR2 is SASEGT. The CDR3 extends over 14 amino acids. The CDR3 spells CASSDRGYTGELFF. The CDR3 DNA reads TGTGCCAGCAGTGATCGGGGGTACACCGGGGAGCTGTTTTTT.

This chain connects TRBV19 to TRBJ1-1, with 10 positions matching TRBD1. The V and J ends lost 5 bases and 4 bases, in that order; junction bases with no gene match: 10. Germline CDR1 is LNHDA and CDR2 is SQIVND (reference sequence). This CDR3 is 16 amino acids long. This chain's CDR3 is CASSVGQGWGRTEAFF. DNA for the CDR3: TGTGCCAGTAGTGTGGGACAGGGGTGGGGACGCACTGAAGCTTTCTTT.

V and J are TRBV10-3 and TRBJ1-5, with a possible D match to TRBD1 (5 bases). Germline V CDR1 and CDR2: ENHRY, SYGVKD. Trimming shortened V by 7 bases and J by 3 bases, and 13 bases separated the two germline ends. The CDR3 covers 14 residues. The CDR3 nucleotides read TGTGCCATCAAAGGGACGGCCCCCAATCAGCCCCAGCATTTT. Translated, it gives CAIKGTAPNQPQHF.

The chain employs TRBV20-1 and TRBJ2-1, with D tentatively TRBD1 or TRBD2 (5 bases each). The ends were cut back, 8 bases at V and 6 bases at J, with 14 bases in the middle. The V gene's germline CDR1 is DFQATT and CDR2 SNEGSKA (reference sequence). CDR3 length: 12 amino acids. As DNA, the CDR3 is TGCAGTTCCCTGGGGCTAGCCAATGAGCAGTTCTTC. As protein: CSSLGLANEQFF.

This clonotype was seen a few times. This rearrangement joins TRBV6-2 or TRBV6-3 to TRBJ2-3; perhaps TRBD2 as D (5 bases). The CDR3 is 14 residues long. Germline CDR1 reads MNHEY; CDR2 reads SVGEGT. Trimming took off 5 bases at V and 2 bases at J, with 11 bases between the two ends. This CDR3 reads CASSSSVTTDTQYF. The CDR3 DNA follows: TGTGCCAGCAGTAGTAGCGTTACCACAGATACGCAGTATTTT.